This T cell receptor (beta chain) was sequenced for a study of CD8 T cells in ankylosing spondylitis. Study observations and caveats: Previous work reported some of these motif variants in the synovial fluid and blood of reactive arthritis. The study looked at matched synovial fluid samples from ankylosing spondylitis patients. Disease-linked clones were reported to be significantly enriched there. Disease-linked clones bore a CD8+ phenotype, appearing relatively rarely in peripheral blood. The study identified a TCR beta motif of roughly eight highly homologous variants that appeared characteristic of ankylosing spondylitis blood.

This clonotype was picked up many times. Antigen unknown. Between the trimmed V and J ends, which lost 4 bases and 2 bases, there was a span of 13 bases. CDR1 and CDR2 from the germline V gene are SGHKS and YYEKEE (reference sequence). The CDR3 runs to 14 residues. TCRdb passed the 5' RACE reads through MiXCR, listing each CDR3 protein once. The repertoire holds fewer than 550,000 distinct CDR3 sequences, with about 5% as singletons. Sequenced material: blood, either unsorted or a sorted T cell fraction (not recorded which). The TCR was taken from a male donor with ankylosing spondylitis. The V gene is TRBV5-5, the J gene TRBJ2-7, with D possibly TRBD2 on 5 matching bases. CDR3 bases: TGTGCCAGCAGCATTATCGGGATTACCTACGAGCAGTACTTC. Its protein product is CASSIIGITYEQYF.